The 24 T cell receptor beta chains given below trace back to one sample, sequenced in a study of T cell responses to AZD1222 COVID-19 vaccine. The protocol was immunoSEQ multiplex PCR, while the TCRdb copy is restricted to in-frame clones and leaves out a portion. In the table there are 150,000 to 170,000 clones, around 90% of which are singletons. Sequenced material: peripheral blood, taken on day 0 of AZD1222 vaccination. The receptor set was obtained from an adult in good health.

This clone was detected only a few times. The CDR3 DNA sequence: TGTGCCAGCAGCCAATCCGGCCCCGGTGGCACTGAAGCTTTCTTT. Its protein is CASSQSGPGGTEAFF. The V call is TRBV3-1 (or the pseudogene TRBV3-2), the J call TRBJ1-1; D is uncertain. The V gene lost 2 bases and the J gene lost 4 bases, with 14 bases spanning the gap. The CDR3 consists of 15 residues. Per germline, CDR1 LGHDT and CDR2 YNNKEL (reference sequence).

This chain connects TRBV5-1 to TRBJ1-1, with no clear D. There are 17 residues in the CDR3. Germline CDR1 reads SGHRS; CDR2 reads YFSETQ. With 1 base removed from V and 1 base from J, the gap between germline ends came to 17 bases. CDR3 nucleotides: TGCGCCAGCAGCTTGTGGGGTCCAGCCCAACAGAACACTGAAGCTTTCTTT. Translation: CASSLWGPAQQNTEAFF.

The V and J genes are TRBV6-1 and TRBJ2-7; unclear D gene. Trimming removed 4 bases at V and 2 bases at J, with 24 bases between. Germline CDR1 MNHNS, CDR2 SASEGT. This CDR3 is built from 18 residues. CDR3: CASSGEVIRGSSPYEQYF. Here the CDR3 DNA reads TGTGCCAGCAGTGGAGAGGTGATCCGAGGTTCCTCCCCCTACGAGCAGTACTTC.

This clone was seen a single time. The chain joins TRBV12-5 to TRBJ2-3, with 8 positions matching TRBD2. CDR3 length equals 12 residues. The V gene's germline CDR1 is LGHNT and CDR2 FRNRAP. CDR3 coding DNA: TGTGCCAGCGGGAGAGGCACAGATACGCAGTATTTT. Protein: CASGRGTDTQYF.

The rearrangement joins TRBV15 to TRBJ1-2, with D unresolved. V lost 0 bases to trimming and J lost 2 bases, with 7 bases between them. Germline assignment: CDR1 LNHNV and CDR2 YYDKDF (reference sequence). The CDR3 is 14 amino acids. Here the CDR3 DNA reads TGTGCCACCAGCAGAGATTTTGACAACTATGGCTACACCTTC. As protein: CATSRDFDNYGYTF.

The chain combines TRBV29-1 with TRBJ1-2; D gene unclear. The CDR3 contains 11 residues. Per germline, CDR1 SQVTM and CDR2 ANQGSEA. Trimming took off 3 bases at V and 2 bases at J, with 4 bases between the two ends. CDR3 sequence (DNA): TGCAGCGTTGACGGGAACTATGGCTACACCTTC. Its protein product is CSVDGNYGYTF.

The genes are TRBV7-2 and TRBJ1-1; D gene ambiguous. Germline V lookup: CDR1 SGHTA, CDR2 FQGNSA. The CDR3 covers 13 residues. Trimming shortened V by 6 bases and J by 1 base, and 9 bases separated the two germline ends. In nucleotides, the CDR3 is TGTGCCAGCAGACCTACAAGGAACACTGAAGCTTTCTTT. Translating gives CASRPTRNTEAFF. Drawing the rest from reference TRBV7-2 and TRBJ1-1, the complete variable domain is GAGVSQSPSNKVTEKGKDVELRCDPISGHTALYWYRQSLGQGLEFLIYFQGNSAPDKSGLPSDRFSAERTGGSVSTLTIQRTQQEDSAVYLCASRPTRNTEAFFGQGTRLTVV.

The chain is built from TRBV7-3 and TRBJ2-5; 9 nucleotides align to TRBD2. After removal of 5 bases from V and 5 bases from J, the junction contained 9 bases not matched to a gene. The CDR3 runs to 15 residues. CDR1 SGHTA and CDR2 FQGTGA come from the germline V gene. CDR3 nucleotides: TGTGCCAGCAGCCTCCTAGCGGGAAGGGTTGAGACCCAGTACTTC. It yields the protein CASSLLAGRVETQYF.

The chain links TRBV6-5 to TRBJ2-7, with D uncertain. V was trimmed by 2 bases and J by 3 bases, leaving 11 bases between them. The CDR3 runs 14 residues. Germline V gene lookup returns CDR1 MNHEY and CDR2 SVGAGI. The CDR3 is CASSYGQVFYEQYF. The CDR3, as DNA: TGTGCCAGCAGTTACGGGCAGGTCTTCTACGAGCAGTACTTC.

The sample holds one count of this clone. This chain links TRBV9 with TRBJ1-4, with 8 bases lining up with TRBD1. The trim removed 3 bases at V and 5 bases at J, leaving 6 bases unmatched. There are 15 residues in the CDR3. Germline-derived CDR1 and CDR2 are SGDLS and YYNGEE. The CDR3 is CASSGTTGGNEKLFF. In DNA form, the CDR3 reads TGTGCCAGCAGCGGGACCACAGGGGGGAATGAAAAACTGTTTTTT. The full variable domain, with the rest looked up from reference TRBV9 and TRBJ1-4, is DSGVTQTPKHLITATGQRVTLRCSPRSGDLSVYWYQQSLDQGLQFLIQYYNGEERAKGNILERFSAQQFPDLHSELNLSSLELGDSALYFCASSGTTGGNEKLFFGSGTQLSVL.

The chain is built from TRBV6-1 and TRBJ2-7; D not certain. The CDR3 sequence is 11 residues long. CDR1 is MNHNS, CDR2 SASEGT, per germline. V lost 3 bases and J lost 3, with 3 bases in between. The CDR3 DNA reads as TGTGCCAGCAGTGACCACTACGAGCAGTACTTC. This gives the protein CASSDHYEQYF.

CDR3 in amino acids: CASSVVVTGELFF. As DNA, the CDR3 is TGTGCCAGCAGCGTAGTCGTTACCGGGGAGCTGTTTTTT. The chain employs TRBV9 and TRBJ2-2; D is undetermined. Germline V lookup: CDR1 SGDLS, CDR2 YYNGEE. Trimming left V 0 bases short and J 5 bases short, with 5 bases between. CDR3 size: 13 residues. Variable domain in full (rest from reference TRBV9 and TRBJ2-2): DSGVTQTPKHLITATGQRVTLRCSPRSGDLSVYWYQQSLDQGLQFLIQYYNGEERAKGNILERFSAQQFPDLHSELNLSSLELGDSALYFCASSVVVTGELFFGEGSRLTVL.

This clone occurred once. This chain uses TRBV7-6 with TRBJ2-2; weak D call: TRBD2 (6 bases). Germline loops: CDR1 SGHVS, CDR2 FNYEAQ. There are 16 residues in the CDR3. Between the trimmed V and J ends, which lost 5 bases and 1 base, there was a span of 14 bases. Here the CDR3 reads CASSSHSGGNTGELFF. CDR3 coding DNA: TGTGCCAGCAGCAGTCACTCCGGGGGGAACACCGGGGAGCTGTTTTTT.

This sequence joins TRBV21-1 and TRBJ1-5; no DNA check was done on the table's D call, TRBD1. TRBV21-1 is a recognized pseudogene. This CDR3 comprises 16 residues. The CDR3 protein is CASSKTYKQADQPQHF. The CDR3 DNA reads TGTGCCAGCAGCAAGACTTATAAACAGGCTGATCAGCCCCAGCATTTT.

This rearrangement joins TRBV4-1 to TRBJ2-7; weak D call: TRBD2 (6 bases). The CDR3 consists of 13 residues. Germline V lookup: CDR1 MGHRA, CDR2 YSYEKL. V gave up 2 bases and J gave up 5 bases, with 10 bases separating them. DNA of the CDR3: TGCGCCAGCAGCCAAAGACTAGGGCACGAGCAGTACTTC. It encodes CASSQRLGHEQYF.

The CDR3 DNA reads TGTGCCAGCAGTGCCGGGACTAGCGGCAATGAGCAGTTCTTC. Encoded protein: CASSAGTSGNEQFF. The chain carries TRBV6-4 and TRBJ2-1, with TRBD2 identical over 11 bases. The CDR3 consists of 14 residues. V lost 4 bases to trimming and J lost 6 bases; unmatched junction nucleotides: 2. From germline, CDR1 is MRHNA and CDR2 SNTAGT.

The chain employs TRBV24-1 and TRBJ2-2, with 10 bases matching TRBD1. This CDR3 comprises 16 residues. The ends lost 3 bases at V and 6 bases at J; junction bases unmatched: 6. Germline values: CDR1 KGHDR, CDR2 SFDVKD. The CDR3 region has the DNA TGTGCCACCAGTGATGGCCGGACAGGGGGGGCCGGGGAGCTGTTTTTT. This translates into CATSDGRTGGAGELFF.

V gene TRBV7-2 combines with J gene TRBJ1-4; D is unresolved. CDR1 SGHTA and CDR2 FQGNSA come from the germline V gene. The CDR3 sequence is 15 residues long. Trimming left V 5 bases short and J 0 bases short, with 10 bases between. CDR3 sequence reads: CASSPPPTTNEKLFF. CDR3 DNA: TGTGCCAGCAGCCCCCCACCCACAACTAATGAAAAACTGTTTTTT.

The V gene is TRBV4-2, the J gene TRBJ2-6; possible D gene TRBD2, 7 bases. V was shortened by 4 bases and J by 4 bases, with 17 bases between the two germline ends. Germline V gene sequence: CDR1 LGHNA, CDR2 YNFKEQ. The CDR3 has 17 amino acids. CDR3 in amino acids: CASSPLNGGAGANVLTF. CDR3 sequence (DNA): TGTGCCAGCAGCCCCCTCAATGGGGGGGCCGGGGCCAACGTCCTGACTTTC.

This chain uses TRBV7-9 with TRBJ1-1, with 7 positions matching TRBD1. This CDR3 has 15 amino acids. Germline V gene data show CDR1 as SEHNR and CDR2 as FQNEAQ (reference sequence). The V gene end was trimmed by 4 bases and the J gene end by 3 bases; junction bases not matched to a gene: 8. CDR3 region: CASSSRGIGDTEAFF. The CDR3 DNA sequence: TGTGCCAGCAGCTCCAGGGGGATCGGGGACACTGAAGCTTTCTTT.

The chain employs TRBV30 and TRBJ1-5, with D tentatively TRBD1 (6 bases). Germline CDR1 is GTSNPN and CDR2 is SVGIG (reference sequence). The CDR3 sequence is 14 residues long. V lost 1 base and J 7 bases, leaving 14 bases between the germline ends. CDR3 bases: TGTGCCTGGAGTGCAACAGGGATCGAGCAGCCCCAGCATTTT. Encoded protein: CAWSATGIEQPQHF.

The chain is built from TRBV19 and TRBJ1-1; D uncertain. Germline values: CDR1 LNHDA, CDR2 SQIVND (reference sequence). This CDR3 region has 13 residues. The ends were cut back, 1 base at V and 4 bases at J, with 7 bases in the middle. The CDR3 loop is CASSIGGATEAFF. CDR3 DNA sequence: TGTGCCAGTAGTATAGGGGGAGCCACTGAAGCTTTCTTT.

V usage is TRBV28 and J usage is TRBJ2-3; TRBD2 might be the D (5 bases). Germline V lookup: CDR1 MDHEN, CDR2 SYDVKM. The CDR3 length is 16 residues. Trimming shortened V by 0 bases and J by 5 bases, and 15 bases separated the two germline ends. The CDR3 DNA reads TGTGCCAGCAGTTTATGGGGAGATCAGGATCGAGATACGCAGTATTTT. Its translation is CASSLWGDQDRDTQYF. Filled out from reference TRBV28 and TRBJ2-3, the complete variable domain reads DVKVTQSSRYLVKRTGEKVFLECVQDMDHENMFWYRQDPGLGLRLIYFSYDVKMKEKGDIPEGYSVSREKKERFSLILESASTNQTSMYLCASSLWGDQDRDTQYFGPGTRLTVL.

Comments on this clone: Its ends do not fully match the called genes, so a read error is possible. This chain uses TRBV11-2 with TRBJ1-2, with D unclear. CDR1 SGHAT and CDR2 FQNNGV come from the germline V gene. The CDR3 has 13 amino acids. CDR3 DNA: TGTGCCAGCAGCTTAGATCGGATGGCAGAGAGACTCTTC. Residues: CASSLDRMAERLF. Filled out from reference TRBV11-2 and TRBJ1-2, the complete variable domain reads EAGVAQSPRYKIIEKRQSVAFWCNPISGHATLYWYQQILGQGPKLLIQFQNNGVVDDSQLPKDRFSAERLKGVDSTLKIQPAKLEDSAVYLCASSLDRMAERLFGSGTRLTVV.